The 12 T cell receptor beta chains below were found in one sample sequenced in a study of shared clonotypes between healthy human individuals. Repertoires were generated with immunoSEQ multiplex PCR, while TCRdb's copy carries only in-frame clones and drops some. The table records about 96,000 clones, roughly three quarters of them present only once. The sequenced material came from memory CD8+ T cells sorted from blood. Subset indicated: CD45RO+ cells pooled with CCR7-negative TemRA cells. These TCRs come from a man aged 25 to 40 in good health.

This sequence joins TRBV21-1 and TRBJ2-1. TRBV21-1 counts as a pseudogene. The CDR3 length is 21 residues. CDR3: CASSPSPGLASSPLPHNEQFF. The CDR3 region has the DNA TGTGCCAGCAGCCCAAGTCCGGGGCTAGCTAGTTCCCCGCTTCCACACAATGAGCAGTTCTTC.

This chain uses TRBV5-1 with TRBJ2-5; maybe TRBD2 (5 bases). Trimming took off 0 bases at V and 3 bases at J, with 6 bases between the two ends. This CDR3 has 13 residues. Per germline, CDR1 SGHRS and CDR2 YFSETQ. The CDR3, as DNA: TGCGCCAGCAGCTTGGGAGCGGAAGAGACCCAGTACTTC. Translating gives CASSLGAEETQYF.

This chain connects TRBV27 to TRBJ2-2; D is undetermined. Between the trimmed V and J ends, which lost 4 bases and 0 bases, there was a span of 12 bases. Germline V gives CDR1 MNHEY, CDR2 SMNVEV (reference sequence). The CDR3 totals 16 residues. CDR3 loop: CASSYADDANTGELFF. The CDR3 region has the DNA TGTGCCAGCAGTTATGCGGACGACGCGAACACCGGGGAGCTGTTTTTT.

This clone was seen repeatedly, ten times or more. Within the sample, other DNA sequences also encode this same CDR3. V gene TRBV7-2 combines with J gene TRBJ2-7; 7 bases agree with TRBD1. The CDR3 covers 15 residues. V trimming: 1 base; J trimming: 0 bases; junction bases outside the gene matches: 3. Per the germline V gene, CDR1 is SGHTA and CDR2 is FQGNSA. The CDR3 DNA follows: TGTGCCAGCAGCTTAGAGGGGGACAGCTCCTACGAGCAGTACTTC. This sequence encodes CASSLEGDSSYEQYF.

As for this clone: The same CDR3 also results from other DNA sequences found in this sample. V is TRBV7-6 and J is TRBJ1-1; TRBD1 aligns across 7 bases. The CDR3 loop spans 14 amino acids. The J segment lost 1 base and the V segment lost 5 bases, leaving 4 bases of the junction unmatched. Per germline, CDR1 SGHVS and CDR2 FNYEAQ. This chain's CDR3 is CASSAYRGNTEAFF. The CDR3 DNA reads as TGTGCCAGCAGCGCGTACAGGGGGAACACTGAAGCTTTCTTT.

This clone was detected a few times. The chain couples TRBV19 to TRBJ2-7; D possibly corresponds to TRBD2 (6 bases). The V gene's germline CDR1 is LNHDA and CDR2 SQIVND (reference sequence). CDR3 length: 14 residues. V gave up 5 bases and J gave up 0 bases, with 11 bases separating them. The CDR3 reads CASSPGLISYEQYF. CDR3 DNA: TGTGCCAGTAGTCCAGGACTAATCTCCTACGAGCAGTACTTC.

The chain uses TRBV4-1 and TRBJ1-3; no clear D gene. This CDR3 is built from 15 residues. Germline V gives CDR1 MGHRA, CDR2 YSYEKL. V lost 1 base and J lost 1, with 8 bases in between. The CDR3 region has the DNA TGCGCCAGCAGCCAAGTTTACACTTCTGGAAACACCATATATTTT. Its translation is CASSQVYTSGNTIYF.

This clone was counted once. The chain couples TRBV7-6 to TRBJ2-1, with 9 bases matching TRBD2. The CDR3 is 16 residues long. V was pared by 1 base and J by 5 bases, with 6 bases of the junction left unmatched. Germline lookup yields CDR1 SGHVS and CDR2 FNYEAQ. CDR3 region: CASSLESAGGHNEQFF. In DNA form, the CDR3 reads TGTGCCAGCAGCTTAGAATCAGCGGGAGGTCACAATGAGCAGTTCTTC. Supplemented by reference TRBV7-6 and TRBJ2-1, the full variable domain reads GAGVSQSPRYKVTKRGQDVALRCDPISGHVSLYWYRQALGQGPEFLTYFNYEAQQDKSGLPNDRFSAERPEGSISTLTIQRTEQRDSAMYRCASSLESAGGHNEQFFGPGTRLTVL.

This clone was observed a single time. The chain employs TRBV27 and TRBJ2-7; 7 positions match TRBD1. Looked up from germline, CDR1 is MNHEY and CDR2 is SMNVEV (reference sequence). The CDR3 loop spans 14 amino acids. J was trimmed by 7 bases and V by 5 bases; bases with no gene match: 11. CDR3 nucleotides: TGTGCCAGCAGTGATCGAACAGGGGTGTGGGAGCAGTACTTC. Residues: CASSDRTGVWEQYF.

The chain joins TRBV15 to TRBJ2-5, with 9 bases that match TRBD1. The germline gives CDR1 LNHNV, CDR2 YYDKDF (reference sequence). With 1 base clipped from V and 0 bases from J, the junction kept 3 bases outside the gene matches. This CDR3 contains 16 residues. The CDR3 loop is CATSRADRGYQETQYF. The CDR3, as DNA: TGTGCCACCAGCAGAGCTGACAGGGGGTACCAAGAGACCCAGTACTTC.

The V and J genes are TRBV6-5 and TRBJ2-5; possible D gene TRBD1, 7 bases. The CDR3 runs to 13 residues. Trimming took off 9 bases at V and 10 bases at J, with 21 bases between the two ends. CDR1 is MNHEY and CDR2 is SVGAGI in the germline V gene. CDR3 amino acids: CASTGDSRGVQYF. The CDR3, as DNA: TGTGCCAGTACAGGCGATTCCAGGGGGGTCCAGTACTTC.

This clone was counted ten times or more. The chain is built from TRBV10-1 and TRBJ2-7, with D perhaps TRBD1 or TRBD2 (5 bases each). The CDR3 runs to 12 residues. V was clipped by 2 bases and J by 4 bases, with 6 bases between them. Germline CDR1 WNHNN, CDR2 SYGVQD (reference sequence). CDR3 sequence (DNA): TGCGCCAGCAGTGAGGGGACGTACGAGCAGTACTTC. This gives the protein CASSEGTYEQYF.